The 13 T cell receptor beta chains in this list originate from one sample, sequenced in a study of cytomegalovirus exposure and HLA in healthy donors (dated by TCRdb to about 2017). Libraries were made using the immunoSEQ multiplex PCR assay. For the multiplex PCR, a mixture combining 60 forward primers for TCR Vbeta segments and 13 reverse primers for TCR Jbeta segments was used. TCRdb obtained this table from immuneACCESS and retained in-frame rearrangements with V and J assigned. These tables miss some clones; where compared with another copy, unresolved V genes account for less than half of the shortfall, and the remainder is unexplained. The sample has roughly 150,000 clones on record, roughly 80% of them singletons. Under 1% of the sample lies in the top ten. Material: PBMCs. These receptors were obtained from a girl between 2 and 10 years old in good health and CMV-seropositive.

This chain joins TRBV30 and TRBJ1-3, with TRBD1 as a possible D gene (6 bases). Per the germline V gene, CDR1 is GTSNPN and CDR2 is SVGIG (reference sequence). The CDR3 extends over 13 amino acids. Trimming removed 1 base at V and 11 bases at J, with 15 bases between. CDR3 nucleotide sequence: TGTGCCTGGAGTGCGGGACATCCCATGGCCATATATTTT. Its protein product is CAWSAGHPMAIYF.

In its sample, this clone was seen once. The chain is built from TRBV5-6 and TRBJ2-5; D is possibly TRBD2 (5 bases). The CDR3 is made up of 14 amino acids. Germline V gene sequence: CDR1 SGHDT, CDR2 YYEEEE. Trimming stripped 5 bases from V and 5 bases from J, with 16 bases between. The CDR3 here is CASSSRDVGETQYF. The CDR3 coding sequence is TGTGCCAGCAGTTCTCGGGATGTAGGGGAGACCCAGTACTTC.

This clone is a singleton in its sample. J is TRBJ2-3 and V is TRBV5-1; 14 nucleotides align to TRBD2. Germline CDR1 reads SGHRS; CDR2 reads YFSETQ. The CDR3 loop spans 19 amino acids. Germline trimming cut 3 bases from V and 4 bases from J; bases unmatched to any gene: 13. CDR3 nucleotides: TGCGCCAGCAGCTCCCTACGGACTAGCGGGAGGCGGGTCCCAGATACGCAGTATTTT. Translated: CASSSLRTSGRRVPDTQYF.

The chain recombines TRBV4-1 with TRBJ2-7; 9 bases agree with TRBD1. This CDR3 region has 15 residues. Germline trimming cut 1 base from V and 4 bases from J; bases unmatched to any gene: 5. The germline V gene has CDR1 MGHRA and CDR2 YSYEKL. The CDR3 protein is CASSQVQGARYEQYF. CDR3 coding DNA: TGCGCCAGCAGCCAAGTACAGGGGGCAAGGTACGAGCAGTACTTC.

The CDR3, as DNA: TGTGCCAGCAGCCTAACCACCTCTCTAGGGGAGGGGGGGACCCAGTACTTC. This sequence encodes CASSLTTSLGEGGTQYF. The chain combines TRBV4-2 with TRBJ2-5, with a tentative D call TRBD2 (7 bases). Germline assignment: CDR1 LGHNA and CDR2 YNFKEQ. The CDR3 totals 17 residues. V gave up 4 bases and J gave up 7 bases, with 25 bases separating them.

The chain combines TRBV7-9 with TRBJ2-5; 11 bases map to TRBD2. The CDR3 has 15 amino acids. Germline lookup yields CDR1 SEHNR and CDR2 FQNEAQ (reference sequence). The V gene end was trimmed by 5 bases and the J gene end by 2 bases; junction bases not matched to a gene: 4. This CDR3 is CASSPGLAVQETQYF. The CDR3 DNA reads TGTGCCAGCAGCCCGGGACTAGCGGTACAAGAGACCCAGTACTTC.

This rearrangement joins TRBV29-1 to TRBJ2-3; D might be TRBD2 (5 bases). This CDR3 region has 11 residues. Trimming cost V 4 bases and J 8 bases, with 10 bases left between them. Germline-derived CDR1 and CDR2 are SQVTM and ANQGSEA. CDR3 residues: CSVVRVRTQYF. The CDR3, as DNA: TGCAGCGTTGTGCGGGTTCGTACGCAGTATTTT.

Only a few counts were recorded for this clone. The chain carries TRBV5-1 and TRBJ1-2, with D hard to call. Germline loops: CDR1 SGHRS, CDR2 YFSETQ. The CDR3 spans 13 residues. Trimming cost V 0 bases and J 8 bases, with 11 bases left between them. The CDR3 coding sequence is TGCGCCAGCAGCTTGGTTTCAGATGAAGGCTACACCTTC. Protein product: CASSLVSDEGYTF.

The chain employs TRBV5-1 and TRBJ1-3, with TRBD1 identical over 7 bases. Germline CDR1 reads SGHRS; CDR2 reads YFSETQ. The CDR3 consists of 14 residues. V lost 4 bases to trimming and J lost 4 bases; unmatched junction nucleotides: 5. CDR3 sequence: CASSPGQDGNTIYF. In DNA form, the CDR3 reads TGCGCCAGCAGCCCCGGACAGGACGGAAACACCATATATTTT.

The gene calls are TRBV6-1 and TRBJ1-2; maybe TRBD1 (5 bases). The CDR3 extends over 14 amino acids. Per the germline V gene, CDR1 is MNHNS and CDR2 is SASEGT. Trimming pared 2 bases from V and 3 bases from J, leaving 10 bases between. The CDR3 sequence is CASSEKGRDYGYTF. In DNA, the CDR3 is TGTGCCAGCAGTGAAAAGGGCAGGGACTATGGCTACACCTTC.

This clone was observed a handful of times. CDR3 protein: CASSVAASGVNTGELFF. Here the CDR3 DNA reads TGTGCCAGCAGCGTAGCGGCTAGCGGGGTGAACACCGGGGAGCTGTTTTTT. The chain employs TRBV9 and TRBJ2-2; TRBD2 matches at 9 bases. This CDR3 contains 17 residues. The germline CDR1 and CDR2 sequences are SGDLS and YYNGEE. V lost 0 bases and J lost 1; bases outside the gene matches: 4.

CDR3 protein: CASSVRGTVYEQYF. The CDR3 DNA is TGTGCCAGCAGTGTACGCGGGACGGTGTACGAGCAGTACTTC. The chain combines TRBV28 with TRBJ2-7; a weak D match, TRBD2 (6 bases). The germline V gene has CDR1 MDHEN and CDR2 SYDVKM. The CDR3 length is 14 residues. Between the trimmed V and J ends, which lost 5 bases and 4 bases, there was a span of 15 bases.

This clone was seen a few times. The genes are TRBV4-2 and TRBJ2-7; 11 bases match TRBD2. Germline values: CDR1 LGHNA, CDR2 YNFKEQ. The CDR3 spans 17 residues. V was clipped by 0 bases and J by 4 bases; unmatched bases: 8. This CDR3 reads CASSQDRGTSGIYEQYF. In DNA form, the CDR3 reads TGTGCCAGCAGCCAAGACCGCGGGACTAGCGGTATTTACGAGCAGTACTTC.